This T cell receptor (beta chain) was observed in a study of T-cell reconstitution after alpha-beta-depleted transplantation in children (dated by TCRdb to the mid-2010s). A note on the overall study: Using TCR repertoire profiling, the study followed T-cell immune reconstitution in a quantitative way in children after TCRalphabeta/CD19-depleted allogeneic hematopoietic cell transplantation. Points the paper makes about the study in general: About two months after transplant, the apparently early recovery of alphabetaT-cell counts reportedly depended on just several hundred clones that had expanded rapidly and came from non-depleted graft cells. In some patients, the high TCRbeta diversity seen at day 60 was put down to recipient T cells and intrathymic progenitors that had survived conditioning. Over subsequent months, a decline in hyperexpanded clone frequencies was noted, and after one year, T-cell counts and TCRbeta diversity were mostly ascribed to newly produced T cells.

The meaning of the sample's treatment or condition label: allogeneic hematopoietic cell transplantation with graft depleted of TCRalphabeta T cells and CD19 B cells. The transplant recipients were children given TCRalphabeta/CD19-depleted allogeneic hematopoietic cell grafts. Libraries were prepared through PCR. Reads for this sample came from an Illumina HiSeq 2500. To normalize quantification of the TCRbeta repertoire, the TCR libraries were built with molecular barcoding that relied on unique molecular identifiers. TCRdb reprocessing: public reads trimmed at Q25 with fastp, clones called with MiXCR, in-frame beta chains kept. Every entry covers one CDR3 protein and lists the most common genes and DNA from its rows. This sample gives approximately 800,000 distinct CDR3 sequences in total; 15% to 20% of them show up just once. The top ten hold just under 5% of the sample. The CDR3 spans 13 residues, from the cysteine through the phenylalanine. CDR3 DNA only is kept here, 39 bases in frame from base 1. V drops 1 base and J drops 4 bases, leaving 9 bases in between. CDR1 and CDR2 are read off the germline V gene as SGHTS and YDEGEE.

The table lists this clonotype with many counts. Which antigen it targets is not known. No base quality information exists; no much larger clone differs at one position. The receptor comes from a male patient younger than 18 who had a stem cell transplant for acute lymphoblastic leukemia, so the T cells may come from the graft donor. Recombination joined TRBV5-8 with TRBJ2-7; TRBD2 might be the D gene, on 5 matching bases. The material was PBMCs, mostly from graft donor cells, obtained 360 days after TCRalphabeta/CD19-depleted stem cell transplant. The CDR3 loop reads CASSLFTGYEQYF. In nucleotides, the sequence is TGTGCCAGCAGCTTGTTTACGGGATACGAGCAGTACTTC.